The 27 T cell receptor beta chains listed next were all sequenced from one sample in a study of siplizumab effects on memory and regulatory T cells. The method was immunoSEQ multiplex PCR; TCRdb's version includes in-frame clones alone and lacks a portion of them. The sample carries roughly 100,000 clones, roughly 91% recorded once. The sample taken for sequencing was non-Treg CD4+ T cells sorted from blood. These receptors were obtained from a human donor in good health.

This chain connects TRBV10-1 to TRBJ2-7, with 12 bases identical to TRBD1. Trimming at V came to 4 bases and at J to 5 bases, leaving 6 bases not matched to a gene. The CDR3 extends over 15 amino acids. Germline values: CDR1 WNHNN, CDR2 SYGVQD (reference sequence). The CDR3 sequence is CASSVGTGGWDEQYF. CDR3 bases: TGCGCCAGCAGTGTGGGGACAGGGGGCTGGGACGAGCAGTACTTC.

The rearrangement joins TRBV5-1 to TRBJ2-3, with 8 bases lining up with TRBD2. With V trimmed by 0 bases and J by 1 base, 4 bases remained unmatched. The CDR3 length is 16 residues. Germline V gene lookup returns CDR1 SGHRS and CDR2 YFSETQ. This CDR3 is CASSLDHGRGTDTQYF. CDR3 in DNA: TGCGCCAGCAGCTTGGATCACGGGAGGGGCACAGATACGCAGTATTTT.

This chain connects TRBV5-1 to TRBJ2-2; D gene unclear. V dropped 6 bases and J dropped 5 bases, with 14 bases sitting between them. This CDR3 is built from 14 residues. Germline lookup yields CDR1 SGHRS and CDR2 YFSETQ. DNA of the CDR3: TGCGCCAGCACAAGCCTCACTGAGACCGGGGAGCTGTTTTTT. Protein: CASTSLTETGELFF.

The chain recombines TRBV10-3 with TRBJ2-7; D is unresolved. Trimming shortened V by 0 bases and J by 4 bases, and 10 bases separated the two germline ends. The CDR3 sequence is 14 residues long. The V gene's germline CDR1 is ENHRY and CDR2 SYGVKD. DNA of the CDR3: TGTGCCATCAGTGAGTCCCGGCAAGGGTACGAGCAGTACTTC. Translation gives CAISESRQGYEQYF.

The V and J genes are TRBV29-1 and TRBJ1-2, with TRBD1 matching over 10 bases. This CDR3 comprises 12 residues. In germline, CDR1 is SQVTM, CDR2 ANQGSEA. V lost 7 bases and J lost 6; bases outside the gene matches: 5. CDR3 bases: TGCAGCGCCGAGGGACAGGGGAATGGCTACACCTTC. Translation: CSAEGQGNGYTF.

The chain recombines TRBV2 with TRBJ1-2, with unresolved D. V shed 4 bases and J shed 2 bases, with 17 bases lying between them. The CDR3 is 16 residues long. CDR1 and CDR2 from the germline V gene are SNHLY and FYNNEI. CDR3 sequence: CASSVSSPRLNYGYTF. The CDR3 region has the DNA TGTGCCAGCAGTGTGTCATCTCCAAGATTAAACTATGGCTACACCTTC.

The gene calls are TRBV18 and TRBJ2-6; the match to TRBD1 covers 9 bases. There are 19 residues in the CDR3. The germline gives CDR1 KGHSH, CDR2 LQKENI. The junction had 10 bases not matched to a gene; V was cut back by 4 bases and J by 0 bases. The CDR3, as DNA: TGTGCCAGCTCACTCACGGGGACAGGGCGTAGCTCTGGGGCCAACGTCCTGACTTTC. As protein: CASSLTGTGRSSGANVLTF. Using reference TRBV18 and TRBJ2-6 for the parts outside the CDR3, the full variable domain is NAGVMQNPRHLVRRRGQEARLRCSPMKGHSHVYWYRQLPEEGLKFMVYLQKENIIDESGMPKERFSAEFPKEGPSILRIQQVVRGDSAAYFCASSLTGTGRSSGANVLTFGAGSRLTVL.

The rearrangement joins TRBV7-8 to TRBJ1-5; 7 nucleotides align to TRBD1. J was trimmed by 6 bases and V by 6 bases; bases with no gene match: 8. This CDR3 region has 14 residues. CDR1 and CDR2 from the germline V gene are SGHVS and FQNEAQ. The DNA for the CDR3 is TGTGCCAGCAGTCGTGACAGGGCTGGTCAGCCCCAGCATTTT. Amino acids: CASSRDRAGQPQHF.

The rearrangement joins TRBV5-1 to TRBJ2-7; possible D gene TRBD1, 6 bases. This CDR3 spans 17 amino acids. The germline V gene has CDR1 SGHRS and CDR2 YFSETQ. Trimming pared 7 bases from V and 4 bases from J, leaving 27 bases between. CDR3 residues: CASGRKKDRKPDYEQYF. The CDR3 region has the DNA TGCGCCAGCGGCCGAAAAAAGGACAGAAAGCCCGATTACGAGCAGTACTTC. Together with reference TRBV5-1 and TRBJ2-7, the CDR3 gives the full variable domain: KAGVTQTPRYLIKTRGQQVTLSCSPISGHRSVSWYQQTPGQGLQFLFEYFSETQRNKGNFPGRFSGRQFSNSRSEMNVSTLELGDSALYLCASGRKKDRKPDYEQYFGPGTRLTVT.

This rearrangement joins TRBV30 to TRBJ1-4; D is unclear. CDR1 is GTSNPN, CDR2 SVGIG, per germline (reference sequence). The CDR3 extends over 17 amino acids. Trimming cost V 3 bases and J 7 bases, with 24 bases left between them. The CDR3 nucleotides are TGTGCCTGGAGCTATAACAGAGGGAGCCGCCACTCTGAAAAACTGTTTTTT. Residues: CAWSYNRGSRHSEKLFF.

The rearrangement links TRBV6-5 to TRBJ1-1; 7 bases fit TRBD1. The V gene end was trimmed by 6 bases and the J gene end by 0 bases; junction bases not matched to a gene: 7. The CDR3 is made up of 15 amino acids. Germline V CDR1 and CDR2: MNHEY, SVGAGI. CDR3 loop: CASRLNRGLNTEAFF. In DNA, the CDR3 is TGTGCCAGCAGATTAAACAGGGGCTTGAACACTGAAGCTTTCTTT.

The V and J genes are TRBV2 and TRBJ2-3, with 15 bases that match TRBD2. This CDR3 comprises 18 residues. Germline loops: CDR1 SNHLY, CDR2 FYNNEI. V lost 6 bases, J lost 2 bases, and 9 bases stayed unmatched. The CDR3 reads CASSLGTSGRSTTDTQYF. CDR3 DNA: TGTGCCAGCAGCCTAGGGACTAGCGGGAGGAGTACCACAGATACGCAGTATTTT.

The chain employs TRBV6-1 and TRBJ1-1; the D gene is possibly TRBD1 (5 bases). Germline V gene lookup returns CDR1 MNHNS and CDR2 SASEGT. The V end lost 6 bases, the J end lost 3 bases, and 14 bases lay between the germline ends. The CDR3 consists of 14 residues. The CDR3 is CASRPFAGDTEAFF. CDR3 nucleotides: TGTGCCAGCAGGCCCTTTGCGGGGGACACTGAAGCTTTCTTT.

V is TRBV7-2 and J is TRBJ2-7; the D gene is possibly TRBD2 (5 bases). The CDR3 sequence is 16 residues long. V lost 1 base and J 0 bases, leaving 13 bases between the germline ends. Looked up from germline, CDR1 is SGHTA and CDR2 is FQGNSA. The CDR3 bases are TGTGCCAGCAGCTTAGGTCTACTAGGAGTCTCCTACGAGCAGTACTTC. The encoded protein is CASSLGLLGVSYEQYF. Combining the CDR3 with reference TRBV7-2 and TRBJ2-7 gives the whole variable domain GAGVSQSPSNKVTEKGKDVELRCDPISGHTALYWYRQSLGQGLEFLIYFQGNSAPDKSGLPSDRFSAERTGGSVSTLTIQRTQQEDSAVYLCASSLGLLGVSYEQYFGPGTRLTVT.

This clone was detected only a few times. J is TRBJ1-1 and V is TRBV28; D call uncertain. Deletions cut 6 bases from V and 1 base from J, with 3 bases between. The length of the CDR3 is 11 residues. In germline, CDR1 is MDHEN, CDR2 SYDVKM. The CDR3 loop reads CASRGNTEAFF. CDR3 DNA: TGTGCCAGCAGAGGGAACACTGAAGCTTTCTTT.

V and J are TRBV6-5 and TRBJ1-1, with 7 positions matching TRBD1. V shed 2 bases, J shed 5 bases, and the junction held 2 bases outside the gene matches. The CDR3 is made up of 13 amino acids. The germline CDR1 and CDR2 sequences are MNHEY and SVGAGI. The DNA for the CDR3 is TGTGCCAGCAGTTACCAGGGGGAGACTGAAGCTTTCTTT. As protein: CASSYQGETEAFF.

The chain carries TRBV6-5 and TRBJ2-1; no reliable D call. The germline V and J ends were trimmed by 0 bases and 9 bases, with 12 bases remaining between them. Per germline, CDR1 MNHEY and CDR2 SVGAGI. The CDR3 runs 14 residues. This chain's CDR3 is CASSYSPASGEQFF. CDR3 in DNA: TGTGCCAGCAGTTACTCTCCCGCGAGTGGTGAGCAGTTCTTC.

The rearrangement uses TRBV29-1 and TRBJ2-3; the D is unclear. The ends were cut back, 3 bases at V and 1 base at J, with 11 bases in the middle. The CDR3 is made up of 14 amino acids. Germline V gene lookup returns CDR1 SQVTM and CDR2 ANQGSEA. The CDR3: CSVDRGQGTDTQYF. The CDR3 coding sequence is TGCAGCGTTGACCGCGGCCAGGGCACAGATACGCAGTATTTT.

The gene calls are TRBV5-1 and TRBJ2-1; 7 positions agree with TRBD2. There are 14 residues in the CDR3. In germline, CDR1 is SGHRS, CDR2 YFSETQ. J lost 2 bases, V lost 3 bases, and 2 bases had no gene match. CDR3 sequence reads: CASSYGTTYNEQFF. CDR3 bases: TGCGCCAGCAGCTACGGGACTACCTACAATGAGCAGTTCTTC.

The rearrangement joins TRBV29-1 to TRBJ2-7; 7 bases map to TRBD2. The CDR3 consists of 13 residues. Trimming took 3 bases from V and 3 from J; bases not matched to a gene: 5. From germline, CDR1 is SQVTM and CDR2 ANQGSEA. The CDR3 DNA reads as TGCAGCGTTGATCTCGCGGGAGACTACGAGCAGTACTTC. It codes for CSVDLAGDYEQYF.

The chain links TRBV7-9 to TRBJ2-3; TRBD1 might be the D (6 bases). V was trimmed by 6 bases and J by 2 bases, leaving 12 bases between them. This CDR3 has 14 amino acids. The germline V gene has CDR1 SEHNR and CDR2 FQNEAQ (reference sequence). The CDR3 bases are TGTGCCAGCAGTCGAAGGGGGAACACAGATACGCAGTATTTT. Translation gives CASSRRGNTDTQYF.

The chain uses TRBV10-3 and TRBJ2-1; 12 nucleotides agree with TRBD2. This CDR3 is built from 17 residues. Germline CDR1 is ENHRY and CDR2 is SYGVKD. With 6 bases clipped from V and 4 bases from J, the junction kept 10 bases outside the gene matches. This CDR3 is CAISDPSGRAAYNEQFF. CDR3 sequence (DNA): TGTGCCATCAGCGACCCTAGCGGGAGGGCCGCATACAATGAGCAGTTCTTC.

The V gene is TRBV11-3, the J gene TRBJ2-5, with 13 bases matching TRBD2. The V segment lost 5 bases and the J segment 2 bases; nucleotides outside the gene matches: 2. In germline, CDR1 is SGHNT, CDR2 YENEEA. The CDR3 is made up of 15 amino acids. CDR3 coding DNA: TGTGCCAGCAGCGCGGGACTAGCGGGACAAGAGACCCAGTACTTC. Translation: CASSAGLAGQETQYF.

The chain joins TRBV11-3 to TRBJ2-5, with D perhaps matching TRBD2 (6 bases). CDR3 length: 15 amino acids. V was clipped by 2 bases and J by 5 bases, with 15 bases between them. Germline CDR1 SGHNT, CDR2 YENEEA. CDR3 sequence (DNA): TGTGCCAGCAGCTTACGGGGTAGCGGAGGGGAGACCCAGTACTTC. Its protein product is CASSLRGSGGETQYF.

The CDR3 DNA reads TGTGCCTGGAGTGAGTCCTTTTCCTACGAGCAGTACTTC. Protein: CAWSESFSYEQYF. V is TRBV30 and J is TRBJ2-7; D ambiguous. Germline CDR1 GTSNPN, CDR2 SVGIG (reference sequence). This CDR3 comprises 13 residues. Trimming shortened V by 1 base and J by 1 base, and 8 bases separated the two germline ends.

This chain links TRBV5-8 with TRBJ1-2, with 9 positions matching TRBD1. The CDR3 has 14 residues. Per the germline V gene, CDR1 is SGHTS and CDR2 is YDEGEE. Trimming took 0 bases from V and 6 from J; bases not matched to a gene: 3. The DNA for the CDR3 is TGTGCCAGCAGCTTGGGGGACAGGGTTGATGGCTACACCTTC. Translation gives CASSLGDRVDGYTF. The variable domain in full, completed from reference TRBV5-8 and TRBJ1-2, reads EAGVTQSPTHLIKTRGQQATLRCSPISGHTSVYWYQQALGLGLQFLLWYDEGEERNRGNFPPRFSGRQFPNYSSELNVNALELEDSALYLCASSLGDRVDGYTFGSGTRLTVV.

In DNA, the CDR3 is TGTGCCAGCAGTGAAAACCTCCGCAATCAGCCCCAGCATTTT. It yields the protein CASSENLRNQPQHF. V gene TRBV2 combines with J gene TRBJ1-5; D gene ambiguous. There are 14 residues in the CDR3. Germline V CDR1 and CDR2: SNHLY, FYNNEI. V was shortened by 2 bases and J by 2 bases, with 7 bases between the two germline ends.